The 29 T cell receptor beta chains below all came from one sample that was sequenced in a study of T cell changes during pregnancy in multiple sclerosis. The data were produced by immunoSEQ multiplex PCR, yet TCRdb's version contains in-frame clones alone and is incomplete. The profile shows approximately 80,000 clones, approximately 90% of them singletons. The sequencing here drew on PBMCs, taken in the first trimester of pregnancy. The receptors derive from a female donor in good health, serving as a control in a pregnancy study. Some clones in this sample may be carry-over from other donors' samples.

The rearrangement uses TRBV27 and TRBJ1-1; 7 bases fit TRBD1. V gave up 2 bases and J gave up 6 bases; unmatched junction bases: 6. The CDR3 sequence is 14 residues long. Germline assignment: CDR1 MNHEY and CDR2 SMNVEV (reference sequence). This CDR3 reads CASSLTQGIPEAFF. CDR3 nucleotide sequence: TGTGCCAGCAGTTTAACACAGGGGATTCCTGAAGCTTTCTTT.

V usage is TRBV7-2 and J usage is TRBJ2-1, with D perhaps matching TRBD1 (6 bases). The germline V and J ends were trimmed by 7 bases and 4 bases, with 20 bases remaining between them. Looked up from germline, CDR1 is SGHTA and CDR2 is FQGNSA. This CDR3 contains 16 residues. The CDR3 DNA is TGTGCCAGCAACCATCGGACCGGGACAAAATACAATGAGCAGTTCTTC. Protein: CASNHRTGTKYNEQFF.

This chain uses TRBV6-1 with TRBJ1-5, with TRBD1 identical over 10 bases. The germline V gene encodes CDR1 MNHNS and CDR2 SASEGT. J gave up 1 base and V 6 bases, and 3 bases lay outside the gene matches. The CDR3 length is 15 residues. In nucleotides, the CDR3 is TGTGCCAGCAGCAGGACAGGGGGGAGCAATCAGCCCCAGCATTTT. Encoded protein: CASSRTGGSNQPQHF.

This chain uses TRBV28 with TRBJ2-7, with no clear D. CDR3 length equals 13 residues. The germline V and J ends were trimmed by 3 bases and 3 bases, with 9 bases remaining between them. The germline V gene encodes CDR1 MDHEN and CDR2 SYDVKM. For the CDR3, the DNA is TGTGCCAGCAGTTTGGGCACATTCTACGAGCAGTACTTC. Translating it yields CASSLGTFYEQYF.

The chain has TRBV6-5 and TRBJ1-1; D remains ambiguous. CDR3 length: 14 residues. In germline, CDR1 is MNHEY, CDR2 SVGAGI. V was clipped by 5 bases and J by 0 bases, with 10 bases between them. CDR3 region: CASSQTLMNTEAFF. CDR3 in DNA: TGTGCCAGCAGTCAAACTCTCATGAACACTGAAGCTTTCTTT.

The rearrangement uses TRBV7-3 and TRBJ2-1, with D maybe TRBD2 (5 bases). V dropped 5 bases and J dropped 6 bases, with 11 bases sitting between them. The CDR3 has 13 amino acids. The V gene's germline CDR1 is SGHTA and CDR2 FQGTGA. CDR3 sequence (DNA): TGTGCCAGCAGCCCCGGGGTGCTCAATGAGCAGTTCTTC. Its translation: CASSPGVLNEQFF.

The V and J genes are TRBV27 and TRBJ1-1; D possibly corresponds to TRBD1 (5 bases). Deletions cut 4 bases from V and 9 bases from J, with 12 bases between. From germline, CDR1 is MNHEY and CDR2 SMNVEV (reference sequence). This CDR3 spans 12 amino acids. CDR3 in DNA: TGTGCCAGCAGTTCCCGACAGACCCAAGCTTTCTTT. It specifies CASSSRQTQAFF.

V usage is TRBV5-4 and J usage is TRBJ2-5; TRBD1 aligns across 7 bases. Germline values: CDR1 SGHNT, CDR2 YYREEE (reference sequence). Trimming cost V 3 bases and J 2 bases; bases outside gene matches: 7. CDR3 length equals 15 residues. Here the CDR3 DNA reads TGTGCCAGCAGCTCCTGGGCGACAGGGCAAGAGACCCAGTACTTC. This encodes CASSSWATGQETQYF.

CDR3 in DNA: TGTGCCAGCAGACCTGACAGGATCCAACAAGAGACCCAGTACTTC. It yields the protein CASRPDRIQQETQYF. The V call is TRBV27, the J call TRBJ2-5, with D possibly being TRBD1 (6 bases). Looked up from germline, CDR1 is MNHEY and CDR2 is SMNVEV (reference sequence). V gave up 6 bases and J gave up 2 bases, with 16 bases separating them. This CDR3 comprises 15 residues.

The V call is TRBV4-1, the J call TRBJ2-6, with D uncertain. From germline, CDR1 is MGHRA and CDR2 YSYEKL. V was trimmed by 2 bases and J by 0 bases, leaving 8 bases between them. There are 16 residues in the CDR3. CDR3 loop: CASSQIFSSGANVLTF. The CDR3 nucleotides read TGCGCCAGCAGCCAAATCTTTTCCTCTGGGGCCAACGTCCTGACTTTC.

V usage is TRBV6-1 and J usage is TRBJ1-5, with a possible D match to TRBD1 (5 bases). Germline CDR1 MNHNS, CDR2 SASEGT. The germline V and J ends were trimmed by 4 bases and 2 bases, with 9 bases remaining between them. The CDR3 sequence is 14 residues long. CDR3 nucleotide sequence: TGTGCCAGCAGTGCAAGGGGCGGCAATCAGCCCCAGCATTTT. Protein sequence: CASSARGGNQPQHF.

This chain links TRBV9 with TRBJ1-1, with 7 bases that match TRBD1. This CDR3 is built from 15 residues. Germline V gene sequence: CDR1 SGDLS, CDR2 YYNGEE. J was trimmed by 4 bases and V by 0 bases; bases with no gene match: 6. The CDR3 DNA is TGTGCCAGCAGCGTAGGGGTAGGGGGCAGCACTGAAGCTTTCTTT. This gives the protein CASSVGVGGSTEAFF.

J is TRBJ2-3 and V is TRBV28; 7 positions match TRBD1. The trim removed 5 bases at V and 0 bases at J, leaving 5 bases unmatched. The CDR3 is made up of 15 amino acids. The V gene's germline CDR1 is MDHEN and CDR2 SYDVKM. This chain's CDR3 is CASSPDRVSTDTQYF. CDR3 bases: TGTGCCAGCAGTCCAGACAGGGTCAGCACAGATACGCAGTATTTT.

The V and J genes are TRBV12-5 and TRBJ2-1; TRBD1 might be the D (6 bases). V shed 3 bases and J shed 5 bases, with 17 bases lying between them. CDR1 is LGHNT, CDR2 FRNRAP, per germline. The CDR3 runs 16 residues. The CDR3 DNA reads as TGTGCTAGTGGTTTTGTCGTGGGGGCCGGGAACAATGAGCAGTTCTTC. Encoded protein: CASGFVVGAGNNEQFF. The full variable domain, in which reference TRBV12-5 and TRBJ2-1 provide the parts outside the CDR3, is DARVTQTPRHKVTEMGQEVTMRCQPILGHNTVFWYRQTMMQGLELLAYFRNRAPLDDSGMPKDRFSAEMPDATLATLKIQPSEPRDSAVYFCASGFVVGAGNNEQFFGPGTRLTVL.

V usage is TRBV30 and J usage is TRBJ2-4, with 7 bases aligning to TRBD2. There are 16 residues in the CDR3. CDR1 and CDR2 from the germline V gene are GTSNPN and SVGIG (reference sequence). After removal of 3 bases from V and 0 bases from J, the junction contained 8 bases not matched to a gene. The CDR3 sequence is CAWSATLAVAKNIQYF. The DNA of the CDR3 is TGTGCCTGGAGCGCTACCCTAGCGGTAGCCAAAAACATTCAGTACTTC.

J is TRBJ1-2 and V is TRBV6-6, with D maybe TRBD1 (5 bases). The germline CDR1 and CDR2 sequences are MNHNY and SVGAGI (reference sequence). The V end lost 1 base, the J end lost 7 bases, and 16 bases lay between the germline ends. The CDR3 extends over 15 amino acids. CDR3 sequence: CASSYLKQEGGGYTF. CDR3 sequence (DNA): TGTGCCAGCAGTTACTTAAAACAGGAGGGTGGTGGCTACACCTTC.

The V gene is TRBV5-5, the J gene TRBJ2-1; D may be TRBD2 (6 bases). Germline V CDR1 and CDR2: SGHKS, YYEKEE (reference sequence). Trimming left V 4 bases short and J 5 bases short, with 16 bases between. The CDR3 is 15 residues long. This CDR3 is CASSRGGDRDNEQFF. The DNA for the CDR3 is TGTGCCAGCAGCCGGGGCGGGGATCGGGACAATGAGCAGTTCTTC.

The chain uses TRBV5-4 and TRBJ2-3; TRBD2 matches 9 bases. The CDR3 is made up of 16 amino acids. The V and J ends lost 5 bases and 4 bases, in that order; junction bases with no gene match: 11. Germline CDR1 reads SGHNT; CDR2 reads YYREEE (reference sequence). The CDR3 DNA follows: TGTGCCAGCAGGGAGGGCGGGAGGGCCCGCGCAGATACGCAGTATTTT. It yields the protein CASREGGRARADTQYF.

The chain couples TRBV6-5 to TRBJ2-1, with D possibly matching TRBD2 (6 bases). V was cut by 7 bases and J by 5 bases, with 9 bases left in between. CDR1 is MNHEY, CDR2 SVGAGI, per germline. This CDR3 comprises 12 residues. CDR3 in amino acids: CASNERDNEQFF. The CDR3 DNA reads TGTGCCAGCAATGAGCGGGACAATGAGCAGTTCTTC.

Here the CDR3 reads CASSARSTGGTDTQYF. The CDR3 coding sequence is TGTGCCAGCAGTGCCCGTAGCACGGGAGGAACAGATACGCAGTATTTT. This chain uses TRBV27 with TRBJ2-3, with 7 bases lining up with TRBD2. V lost 5 bases to trimming and J lost 3 bases; unmatched junction nucleotides: 11. CDR1 and CDR2 (germline): MNHEY, SMNVEV (reference sequence). The CDR3 consists of 16 residues.

The chain employs TRBV18 and TRBJ1-1; D uncertain. This CDR3 region has 15 residues. V was trimmed by 0 bases and J by 0 bases, leaving 8 bases between them. In germline, CDR1 is KGHSH, CDR2 LQKENI. CDR3 bases: TGTGCCAGCTCACCACCTAACACCATGAACACTGAAGCTTTCTTT. Its protein product is CASSPPNTMNTEAFF.

This clone was found once. The CDR3 reads CASSPDTLEYNEQFF. The CDR3 DNA follows: TGTGCCAGCAGCCCGGACACACTGGAATACAATGAGCAGTTCTTC. The chain recombines TRBV27 with TRBJ2-1; TRBD1 is a possible D gene (5 bases). Trimming left V 6 bases short and J 4 bases short, with 16 bases between. Germline CDR1 is MNHEY and CDR2 is SMNVEV (reference sequence). The CDR3 runs to 15 residues.

The rearrangement joins TRBV4-3 to TRBJ2-7; 7 bases agree with TRBD1. Germline CDR1 and CDR2: LGHNA and YSLEER. Trimming cost V 0 bases and J 4 bases; bases outside gene matches: 3. The CDR3 is made up of 14 amino acids. The CDR3 coding sequence is TGCGCCAGCAGCCAAGATGAACAGGGGTACGAGCAGTACTTC. Protein sequence: CASSQDEQGYEQYF.

The V call is TRBV7-9, the J call TRBJ1-1, with 9 bases matching TRBD1. The germline CDR1 and CDR2 sequences are SEHNR and FQNEAQ (reference sequence). There are 15 residues in the CDR3. The V and J ends lost 5 bases and 3 bases, in that order; junction bases with no gene match: 7. The CDR3 DNA reads TGTGCCAGCAGCGAACAGGGGGCGGGACACACTGAAGCTTTCTTT. Its protein product is CASSEQGAGHTEAFF.

The chain uses TRBV15 and TRBJ2-7; unclear D gene. V lost 0 bases and J 5 bases, leaving 5 bases between the germline ends. Germline assignment: CDR1 LNHNV and CDR2 YYDKDF (reference sequence). The CDR3 is 12 amino acids. The CDR3 coding sequence is TGTGCCACCAGCAGAGATCTTGACGAGCAGTACTTC. Translation gives CATSRDLDEQYF.

This chain links TRBV28 with TRBJ1-1, with 9 bases identical to TRBD1. The germline CDR1 and CDR2 sequences are MDHEN and SYDVKM. With V trimmed by 5 bases and J by 1 base, 8 bases remained unmatched. The CDR3 contains 16 residues. In DNA, the CDR3 is TGTGCCAGCAGTCCCTACAGGGGGCGTTCGAACACTGAAGCTTTCTTT. Protein sequence: CASSPYRGRSNTEAFF.

The chain joins TRBV28 to TRBJ2-3; 12 bases agree with TRBD2. Germline trimming cut 6 bases from V and 2 bases from J; bases unmatched to any gene: 6. Germline lookup yields CDR1 MDHEN and CDR2 SYDVKM. The CDR3 extends over 16 amino acids. In DNA form, the CDR3 reads TGTGCCAGCAGCCCGACTAGCGGGAGTCCCACAGATACGCAGTATTTT. Translating it yields CASSPTSGSPTDTQYF.

The chain uses TRBV7-2 and TRBJ2-7, with 9 nucleotides matching TRBD2. The CDR3 totals 14 residues. The ends lost 0 bases at V and 6 bases at J; junction bases unmatched: 3. Germline V gene data show CDR1 as SGHTA and CDR2 as FQGNSA. CDR3 residues: CASSLAAGGGEQYF. CDR3 coding DNA: TGTGCCAGCAGCTTAGCGGCGGGAGGGGGCGAGCAGTACTTC.

V and J are TRBV6-6 and TRBJ2-4, with TRBD2 as a possible D gene (5 bases). This CDR3 region has 14 residues. CDR1 is MNHNY, CDR2 SVGAGI, per germline (reference sequence). V gave up 0 bases and J gave up 9 bases, with 12 bases separating them. CDR3 in amino acids: CASSYSLEGGIQYF. The CDR3 DNA follows: TGTGCCAGCAGTTACTCTTTAGAGGGCGGCATTCAGTACTTC.